This T cell receptor (beta chain) was documented in a study of spatial heterogeneity in lung cancer. Study-wide results and limits: At tumor resection, ubiquitous expanded TCRs were detected in blood more often than later.

Germline CDR1 reads SEHNR; CDR2 reads FQNEAQ (reference sequence). CDR3 length: 15 residues. The trim removed 6 bases at V and 4 bases at J, leaving 8 bases unmatched. This clonotype was detected ten times or more. What it binds is unknown. MiXCR, applied by TCRdb to the 5' RACE reads, yields one record per CDR3 protein. Among about 45,000 distinct CDR3 sequences listed, 20% to 25% were seen once. Indicated time point: blood at routine non-recurrence follow-up after resection. Unsorted whole RNA of tumor, nontumor lung or frozen PBMC was sequenced. This material consisted of PBMCs, taken at follow-up. The TCR was taken from a female donor with early-stage non-small cell lung cancer. J is TRBJ1-5 and V is TRBV7-9; 8 bases align to TRBD1. This CDR3 reads CASSSGTGINQPQHF. The CDR3 DNA is TGTGCCAGCAGTTCCGGGACAGGAATTAATCAGCCCCAGCATTTT.